The 15 T cell receptor beta chains below come from one sample, sequenced in a study of siplizumab effects on memory and regulatory T cells. Data came from immunoSEQ multiplex PCR; TCRdb stores just in-frame clones and leaves some out. The sample consists of 62,000 or so clones, around 78% of them appearing once. The sample consisted of memory CD4+ T cells sorted from blood. The receptors were sampled from a human donor in good health.

This chain links TRBV28 with TRBJ2-1, with D hard to call. Germline V lookup: CDR1 MDHEN, CDR2 SYDVKM. The V end was cut by 3 bases, the J end by 0 bases, with 9 bases between. The length of the CDR3 is 15 residues. This chain's CDR3 is CASSLRKSSYNEQFF. The CDR3 DNA reads as TGTGCCAGCAGTTTGAGAAAGAGCTCCTACAATGAGCAGTTCTTC.

The rearrangement joins TRBV5-1 to TRBJ1-1; 7 nucleotides align to TRBD1. The CDR3 loop spans 16 amino acids. Unmatched junction bases numbered 10, after V lost 4 bases and J lost 1 base. CDR1 and CDR2 (germline): SGHRS, YFSETQ. The CDR3 sequence: CASSPRAGGKNTEAFF. The CDR3 DNA sequence: TGCGCCAGCAGCCCCCGGGCAGGGGGAAAGAACACTGAAGCTTTCTTT.

This clone was picked up one time. This chain connects TRBV7-2 to TRBJ2-5; 10 positions match TRBD2. CDR1 and CDR2 from the germline V gene are SGHTA and FQGNSA. This CDR3 region has 16 residues. Unmatched junction bases numbered 10, after V lost 2 bases and J lost 7 bases. DNA for the CDR3: TGTGCCAGCAGCTTATTTAAGCGGGGGGGGCCAGGGACCCAGTACTTC. Its protein is CASSLFKRGGPGTQYF.

This clone was detected once. The chain is built from TRBV10-3 and TRBJ1-4, with D possibly matching TRBD1 (6 bases). Deletions cut 6 bases from V and 5 bases from J, with 19 bases between. Germline V lookup: CDR1 ENHRY, CDR2 SYGVKD. The CDR3 totals 16 residues. The CDR3 DNA reads as TGTGCCATCAGATGGCGGGCCGGGGGGACAAATGAAAAACTGTTTTTT. Translated, it gives CAIRWRAGGTNEKLFF.

J is TRBJ1-5 and V is TRBV19, with D possibly being TRBD1 (5 bases). The CDR3 extends over 15 amino acids. The V end lost 3 bases, the J end lost 2 bases, and 11 bases lay between the germline ends. Germline V lookup: CDR1 LNHDA, CDR2 SQIVND (reference sequence). CDR3 nucleotide sequence: TGTGCCAGTAGTATTCGGGGGGGTGGCAATCAGCCCCAGCATTTT. Translating gives CASSIRGGGNQPQHF.

This chain uses TRBV27 with TRBJ1-6; D is possibly TRBD1 (5 bases). Germline V gene data show CDR1 as MNHEY and CDR2 as SMNVEV (reference sequence). The germline V and J ends were trimmed by 3 bases and 10 bases, with 13 bases remaining between them. The CDR3 loop spans 14 amino acids. The DNA of the CDR3 is TGTGCCAGCAGTTTCGTAGGGGCCAGCTCACCCCTCCACTTT. Protein: CASSFVGASSPLHF.

The chain joins TRBV15 to TRBJ2-7; D gene uncertain. The CDR3 loop spans 15 amino acids. Trimming removed 5 bases from V and 2 bases from J, with 16 bases in between. Germline V gene data show CDR1 as LNHNV and CDR2 as YYDKDF (reference sequence). The CDR3 DNA sequence: TGTGCCACCAGCCCCGTGGAGACCCGAACCTACGAGCAGTACTTC. This translates into CATSPVETRTYEQYF.

V and J are TRBV25-1 and TRBJ2-3; no clear D gene. The germline V gene encodes CDR1 MGHDK and CDR2 SYGVNS. The length of the CDR3 is 13 residues. Trimming pared 9 bases from V and 0 bases from J, leaving 10 bases between. CDR3 nucleotide sequence: TGTGCCAGTCAGCTGGGCAGCACAGATACGCAGTATTTT. Translating gives CASQLGSTDTQYF.

The rearrangement uses TRBV6-5 and TRBJ1-1; 8 bases map to TRBD1. The CDR3 runs 13 residues. V dropped 6 bases and J dropped 10; count of bases not matched to a gene: 10. Per germline, CDR1 MNHEY and CDR2 SVGAGI. The CDR3 here is CASSEGQAPPAFF. CDR3 bases: TGTGCCAGCAGCGAGGGACAGGCCCCCCCAGCTTTCTTT.

The chain employs TRBV6-5 and TRBJ2-7; 7 positions agree with TRBD2. The CDR3 runs to 15 residues. After removal of 2 bases from V and 1 base from J, the junction contained 5 bases not matched to a gene. The germline gives CDR1 MNHEY, CDR2 SVGAGI. CDR3 nucleotides: TGTGCCAGCAGTTACAGTGCGGGGGTATCCTACGAGCAGTACTTC. This gives the protein CASSYSAGVSYEQYF.

CDR3 in amino acids: CASSIQGKGTQYF. CDR3 in DNA: TGTGCCAGCAGCATACAGGGGAAGGGGACCCAGTACTTC. This chain connects TRBV11-1 to TRBJ2-5; 7 bases map to TRBD1. The CDR3 covers 13 residues. J lost 7 bases, V lost 5 bases, and 7 bases had no gene match. Germline V CDR1 and CDR2: SGHAT, FQDESV (reference sequence).

The chain combines TRBV18 with TRBJ2-3; the D is unclear. V lost 3 bases and J lost 0, with 16 bases in between. From germline, CDR1 is KGHSH and CDR2 LQKENI. The length of the CDR3 is 17 residues. CDR3 coding DNA: TGTGCCAGCTCACCTTCCGGTAGGAGCCTTAGCACAGATACGCAGTATTTT. Amino acid sequence: CASSPSGRSLSTDTQYF.

This chain uses TRBV15 with TRBJ2-1, with TRBD2 as a possible D gene (6 bases). Trimming left V 4 bases short and J 8 bases short, with 12 bases between. The CDR3 contains 13 residues. Germline lookup yields CDR1 LNHNV and CDR2 YYDKDF (reference sequence). Written as DNA, the CDR3 is TGTGCCACCAGCACGGGACTTTCCTATGAGCAGTTCTTC. Translation: CATSTGLSYEQFF.

The chain has TRBV10-3 and TRBJ1-6; the D gene is possibly TRBD1 (6 bases). Deletions cut 6 bases from V and 7 bases from J, with 16 bases between. Germline CDR1 reads ENHRY; CDR2 reads SYGVKD. The CDR3 loop spans 15 amino acids. The CDR3 DNA reads TGTGCCATCAGCCTCGGCCGGGGGGCGAATTCACCCCTCCACTTT. This sequence encodes CAISLGRGANSPLHF.

This chain joins TRBV10-3 and TRBJ2-3; no clear D gene. V gave up 2 bases and J gave up 2 bases, with 8 bases separating them. Germline V gives CDR1 ENHRY, CDR2 SYGVKD. CDR3 length: 14 residues. CDR3 sequence (DNA): TGTGCCATCAGTGAGCCCTACCCCACAGATACGCAGTATTTT. Protein product: CAISEPYPTDTQYF.